Shown below are 25 T cell receptor beta chains from a single sample sequenced in a study of CD8+ T cells in alopecia areata. cDNA serving as the sequencing template came from extracted, reverse transcribed RNA. TCRdb's table, derived via immunoSEQ multiplex PCR, lists solely in-frame clones and lacks some. This table has about 180,000 clones, around three fifths appearing once. The sample here was CD4+ T cells sorted from blood, taken at week 0. The receptors were gathered from a human donor with alopecia areata.

The chain uses TRBV30 and TRBJ2-5; the D gene is possibly TRBD1 (5 bases). The germline V gene encodes CDR1 GTSNPN and CDR2 SVGIG (reference sequence). The CDR3 spans 14 residues. Trimming stripped 0 bases from V and 1 base from J, with 9 bases between. CDR3 DNA sequence: TGTGCCTGGAGTGTAAGACAGATCCAAGAGACCCAGTACTTC. Translated: CAWSVRQIQETQYF.

The V call is TRBV10-3, the J call TRBJ2-5; D remains ambiguous. Germline V gives CDR1 ENHRY, CDR2 SYGVKD. The CDR3 is 13 residues long. Trimming took 10 bases from V and 5 from J, leaving 17 bases between them. CDR3 loop: CATQEPQPETQYF. In DNA form, the CDR3 reads TGTGCCACTCAGGAGCCTCAACCCGAGACCCAGTACTTC.

This clone turned up a few times. J is TRBJ1-2 and V is TRBV9; unclear D gene. CDR3 length: 12 residues. Trimming removed 0 bases from V and 7 bases from J, with 7 bases in between. The germline CDR1 and CDR2 sequences are SGDLS and YYNGEE. CDR3 amino acids: CASSVGVRGYTF. DNA for the CDR3: TGTGCCAGCAGCGTAGGTGTTCGTGGCTACACCTTC.

The V and J genes are TRBV9 and TRBJ1-3; TRBD1 matches 8 bases. The CDR3 totals 14 residues. CDR1 and CDR2 from the germline V gene are SGDLS and YYNGEE. V lost 3 bases, J lost 8 bases, and 7 bases stayed unmatched. CDR3 region: CASSGTGGMDTIYF. In DNA form, the CDR3 reads TGTGCCAGCAGCGGAACAGGGGGGATGGACACCATATATTTT.

The chain carries TRBV4-2 and TRBJ2-3; D unresolved. The CDR3 has 13 residues. Trimming stripped 4 bases from V and 6 bases from J, with 11 bases between. Germline V gene sequence: CDR1 LGHNA, CDR2 YNFKEQ. The CDR3 is CASSPVISDTQYF. The CDR3 bases are TGTGCCAGCAGCCCCGTAATTTCGGATACGCAGTATTTT.

The chain employs TRBV4-2 and TRBJ2-7, with TRBD2 matching 10 bases. The CDR3 totals 14 residues. Looked up from germline, CDR1 is LGHNA and CDR2 is YNFKEQ. The trim removed 10 bases at V and 0 bases at J, leaving 6 bases unmatched. CDR3 protein: CATSTSGPSYEQYF. The CDR3 DNA reads as TGTGCCACCTCGACTAGCGGGCCCTCCTACGAGCAGTACTTC.

The chain links TRBV30 to TRBJ1-5; a possible D gene is TRBD1 (5 bases). The CDR3 is 14 amino acids. Germline V gene sequence: CDR1 GTSNPN, CDR2 SVGIG (reference sequence). Trimming left V 5 bases short and J 4 bases short, with 15 bases between. DNA of the CDR3: TGTGCCTGGGCCCAGGGCGTAGGGAATCAGCCCCAGCATTTT. It is translated as CAWAQGVGNQPQHF.

This clone was counted a few times. The chain recombines TRBV29-1 with TRBJ1-3, with D unresolved. Germline lookup yields CDR1 SQVTM and CDR2 ANQGSEA. The V gene lost 1 base and the J gene lost 7 bases, with 14 bases spanning the gap. CDR3 size: 14 residues. The CDR3 nucleotides are TGCAGCGTTGAAGTGCCAGTGAACGGCAACACCATATATTTT. Translation gives CSVEVPVNGNTIYF.

This clone appeared once. The rearrangement uses TRBV7-2 and TRBJ2-4; perhaps D is TRBD1 or TRBD2 (6 bases each). From germline, CDR1 is SGHTA and CDR2 FQGNSA. This CDR3 region has 15 residues. V was cut by 5 bases and J by 5 bases, with 16 bases left in between. CDR3 nucleotides: TGTGCCAGCAGCCCGGGGGCGGGCGGGCAAAACATTCAGTACTTC. This encodes CASSPGAGGQNIQYF.

On this clone: Within the sample, other DNA sequences also encode this same CDR3. V gene TRBV5-1 combines with J gene TRBJ1-1; D is ambiguous. The CDR3 is 13 residues long. Germline V gene sequence: CDR1 SGHRS, CDR2 YFSETQ. V was pared by 0 bases and J by 3 bases, with 6 bases between. The CDR3 DNA is TGCGCCAGCAGCTTGGCAGGTGACACTGAAGCTTTCTTT. Translation: CASSLAGDTEAFF.

This clone was detected a few times. This sequence joins TRBV29-1 and TRBJ2-3; tentative D call: TRBD2 (5 bases). The CDR3 runs to 13 residues. Germline V gene data show CDR1 as SQVTM and CDR2 as ANQGSEA. V was clipped by 3 bases and J by 6 bases, with 13 bases between them. CDR3 DNA sequence: TGCAGCGTTGATACCCGCAAGCGGGATACGCAGTATTTT. It yields the protein CSVDTRKRDTQYF.

The chain is built from TRBV23-1 and TRBJ2-2; D gene ambiguous. TRBV23-1 is designated an ORF whose function remains uncertain. The CDR3 consists of 14 residues. V was cut by 0 bases and J by 0 bases, with 2 bases left in between. This chain's CDR3 is CASSQSTNTGELFF. DNA of the CDR3: TGCGCCAGCAGTCAATCAACGAACACCGGGGAGCTGTTTTTT.

This rearrangement joins TRBV27 to TRBJ2-7; D might be TRBD1 (6 bases). Germline V lookup: CDR1 MNHEY, CDR2 SMNVEV (reference sequence). With 6 bases removed from V and 1 base from J, the gap between germline ends came to 13 bases. The CDR3 extends over 14 amino acids. This CDR3 reads CASSEIRGSYEQYF. CDR3 nucleotide sequence: TGTGCCAGCAGCGAGATCAGGGGTTCCTACGAGCAGTACTTC.

This clone came up a few times. The chain joins TRBV4-1 to TRBJ1-1; D gene unclear. The germline CDR1 and CDR2 sequences are MGHRA and YSYEKL. The CDR3 length is 15 residues. Trimming stripped 1 base from V and 3 bases from J, with 12 bases between. CDR3 coding DNA: TGCGCCAGCAGCCAAGCCTTCAGCTGGGACACTGAAGCTTTCTTT. This sequence encodes CASSQAFSWDTEAFF.

The chain recombines TRBV5-6 with TRBJ2-5, with 7 bases matching TRBD1. The CDR3 covers 15 residues. CDR1 SGHDT and CDR2 YYEEEE come from the germline V gene. J was trimmed by 1 base and V by 4 bases; bases with no gene match: 7. The CDR3 is CASSRRDSLQETQYF. Here the CDR3 DNA reads TGTGCCAGCAGCCGCCGGGACAGCCTCCAAGAGACCCAGTACTTC.

CDR3 loop: CSVVRQISYNEQFF. CDR3 in DNA: TGCAGCGTTGTTCGTCAGATATCCTACAATGAGCAGTTCTTC. V is TRBV29-1 and J is TRBJ2-1, with D uncertain. The germline V gene encodes CDR1 SQVTM and CDR2 ANQGSEA. There are 14 residues in the CDR3. V lost 4 bases, J lost 1 base, and 11 bases lay in between.

CDR3 DNA: TGCGCCAGCAGCTTGGTCAGCGTACCATCTGGGGCCAACGTCCTGACTTTC. Amino acid sequence: CASSLVSVPSGANVLTF. V gene TRBV5-1 combines with J gene TRBJ2-6; the D is unclear. The CDR3 is made up of 17 amino acids. With 0 bases removed from V and 1 base from J, the gap between germline ends came to 11 bases. The germline V gene encodes CDR1 SGHRS and CDR2 YFSETQ.

The V and J genes are TRBV30 and TRBJ2-2; D ambiguous. This CDR3 is built from 14 residues. Germline CDR1 and CDR2: GTSNPN and SVGIG (reference sequence). Trimming removed 3 bases from V and 0 bases from J, with 8 bases in between. The CDR3 sequence: CAWRDRSNTGELFF. The CDR3 nucleotides are TGTGCCTGGAGAGATCGGTCGAACACCGGGGAGCTGTTTTTT.

The chain combines TRBV5-6 with TRBJ1-2; a weak D match, TRBD1 (6 bases). The V gene's germline CDR1 is SGHDT and CDR2 YYEEEE. The CDR3 length is 13 residues. V gave up 9 bases and J gave up 3 bases, with 15 bases separating them. The CDR3 region is CATTGLADYGYTF. The CDR3 DNA reads TGTGCCACCACAGGGCTCGCAGACTATGGCTACACCTTC.

There are a few counts of this clone. CDR3 in amino acids: CAWSGMGQLNYGYTF. The DNA for the CDR3 is TGTGCCTGGAGTGGAATGGGACAGCTAAACTATGGCTACACCTTC. The chain couples TRBV30 to TRBJ1-2; 7 bases agree with TRBD1. The CDR3 has 15 amino acids. Germline CDR1 and CDR2: GTSNPN and SVGIG (reference sequence). Unmatched junction bases numbered 7, after V lost 1 base and J lost 2 bases. The full variable domain, rest sourced from reference TRBV30 and TRBJ1-2, is SQTIHQWPATLVQPVGSPLSLECTVEGTSNPNLYWYRQAAGRGLQLLFYSVGIGQISSEVPQNLSASRPQDRQFILSSKKLLLSDSGFYLCAWSGMGQLNYGYTFGSGTRLTVV.

The J gene is TRBJ1-5, the V gene TRBV2, with 12 bases identical to TRBD1. This CDR3 is built from 14 residues. V lost 8 bases to trimming and J lost 6 bases; unmatched junction nucleotides: 5. Looked up from germline, CDR1 is SNHLY and CDR2 is FYNNEI. The CDR3 here is CASAGTGGSQPQHF. CDR3 coding DNA: TGTGCCAGCGCCGGGACAGGGGGCTCTCAGCCCCAGCATTTT.

The gene calls are TRBV2 and TRBJ2-2; D not resolved. The ends were cut back, 5 bases at V and 5 bases at J, with 9 bases in the middle. CDR1 is SNHLY, CDR2 FYNNEI, per germline. The CDR3 extends over 13 amino acids. For the CDR3, the DNA is TGTGCCAGCAGTAGAAGTGGGACCGGGGAGCTGTTTTTT. It specifies CASSRSGTGELFF. Variable domain in full (rest from reference TRBV2 and TRBJ2-2): EPEVTQTPSHQVTQMGQEVILRCVPISNHLYFYWYRQILGQKVEFLVSFYNNEISEKSEIFDDQFSVERPDGSNFTLKIRSTKLEDSAMYFCASSRSGTGELFFGEGSRLTVL.

There are a few counts of this clone. The V and J genes are TRBV11-2 and TRBJ1-2; 7 positions agree with TRBD1. There are 13 residues in the CDR3. The trim removed 5 bases at V and 8 bases at J, leaving 8 bases unmatched. Germline V gene data show CDR1 as SGHAT and CDR2 as FQNNGV. CDR3 nucleotide sequence: TGTGCCAGCAGCGATGACAGGGCCGGGGGCTACACCTTC. The encoded protein is CASSDDRAGGYTF. The full variable domain, completed using reference TRBV11-2 and TRBJ1-2, is EAGVAQSPRYKIIEKRQSVAFWCNPISGHATLYWYQQILGQGPKLLIQFQNNGVVDDSQLPKDRFSAERLKGVDSTLKIQPAKLEDSAVYLCASSDDRAGGYTFGSGTRLTVV.

Worth noting for this clone: Within the sample, other DNA sequences also encode this same CDR3. This chain joins TRBV29-1 and TRBJ2-7, with D tentatively TRBD1 (5 bases). Trimming removed 7 bases from V and 1 base from J, with 11 bases in between. The germline CDR1 and CDR2 sequences are SQVTM and ANQGSEA. The CDR3 has 12 residues. CDR3 in amino acids: CSGGQGSYEQYF. In DNA, the CDR3 is TGCAGCGGAGGACAAGGATCCTACGAGCAGTACTTC.

V gene TRBV29-1 combines with J gene TRBJ2-4; 11 bases line up with TRBD2. The trim removed 4 bases at V and 4 bases at J, leaving 9 bases unmatched. The CDR3 totals 16 residues. Germline lookup yields CDR1 SQVTM and CDR2 ANQGSEA. This CDR3 is CSVAFDSGGEKNIQYF. Here the CDR3 DNA reads TGCAGCGTTGCGTTTGATAGCGGGGGGGAAAAAAACATTCAGTACTTC.